What follows are 3 T cell receptor beta chains derived from one specimen sequenced in a study of blood T cells in healthy people across ages (dated by TCRdb to the mid-2010s). The library was made by 5' RACE. The sequencer listed for this sample is Illumina HiSeq 2500. A second 7 to 11 cycle PCR used a sample-barcoded 5' primer and a J-beta primer mix. The public reads were reanalyzed by TCRdb: fastp trimming at Q25, MiXCR alignment, in-frame beta chains only. Every distinct CDR3 protein forms one entry, paired with its most common genes and DNA. This sample is represented by around 900,000 distinct CDR3 sequences; roughly 50% of them were singletons. The top ten clones comprise about a fifth of the sample. The sample consisted of blood. These receptors were obtained from a woman aged 55-70 years in good health.

This clonotype has more than one count but fewer than ten. The chain has TRBV6-5 and TRBJ1-2, with TRBD1 matching over 7 bases. The CDR3 length is 14 residues. Germline CDR1 and CDR2: MNHEY and SVGAGI. The V gene end was trimmed by 2 bases and the J gene end by 3 bases; junction bases not matched to a gene: 3. The chain's CDR3 is CASSYGTEDYGYTF. The CDR3 region has the DNA TGTGCCAGCAGTTACGGGACAGAGGACTATGGCTACACCTTC.

This clonotype was recorded many times. The chain employs TRBV2 and TRBJ2-4; possibly TRBD1 for D (6 bases). Trimming took 4 bases from V and 0 from J, leaving 13 bases between them. Germline CDR1 reads SNHLY; CDR2 reads FYNNEI. CDR3 size: 16 residues. The CDR3 bases are TGTGCCAGCAGTGCGGACAGTCGCCTAGCCAAAAACATTCAGTACTTC. Translation gives CASSADSRLAKNIQYF.

The rearrangement uses TRBV5-1 and TRBJ2-1, with D perhaps matching TRBD2 (6 bases). The CDR3 has 14 amino acids. The V and J ends lost 3 bases and 7 bases respectively, with 14 bases between them. CDR1 is SGHRS, CDR2 YFSETQ, per germline. The CDR3 here is CASSSGGVWNEQFF. DNA of the CDR3: TGCGCCAGCAGCTCCGGAGGGGTGTGGAATGAGCAGTTCTTC. Full variable domain (missing parts from reference TRBV5-1 and TRBJ2-1): KAGVTQTPRYLIKTRGQQVTLSCSPISGHRSVSWYQQTPGQGLQFLFEYFSETQRNKGNFPGRFSGRQFSNSRSEMNVSTLELGDSALYLCASSSGGVWNEQFFGPGTRLTVL.